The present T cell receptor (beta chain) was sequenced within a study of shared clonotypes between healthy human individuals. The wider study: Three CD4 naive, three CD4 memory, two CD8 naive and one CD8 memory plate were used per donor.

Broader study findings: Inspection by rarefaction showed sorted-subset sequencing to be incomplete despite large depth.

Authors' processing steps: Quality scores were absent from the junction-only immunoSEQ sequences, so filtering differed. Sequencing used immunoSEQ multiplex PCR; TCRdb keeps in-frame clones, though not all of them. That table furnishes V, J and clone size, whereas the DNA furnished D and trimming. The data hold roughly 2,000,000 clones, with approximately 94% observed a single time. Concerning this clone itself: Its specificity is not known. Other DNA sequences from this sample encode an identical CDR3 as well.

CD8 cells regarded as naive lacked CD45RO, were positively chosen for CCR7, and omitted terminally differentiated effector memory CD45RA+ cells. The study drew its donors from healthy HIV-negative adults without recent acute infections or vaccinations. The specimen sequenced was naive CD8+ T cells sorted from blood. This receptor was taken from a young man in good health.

The CDR3 DNA is TGTGCCAGCAGTTTATCGACAGGGGAAAGGTCCTACGAGCAGTACTTC. Translation: CASSLSTGERSYEQYF. The chain employs TRBV27 and TRBJ2-7; 8 bases agree with TRBD1. Trimming removed 0 bases from V and 1 base from J; junction bases left unmatched: 5. Germline V gives CDR1 MNHEY, CDR2 SMNVEV (reference sequence). The CDR3 is 16 amino acids.